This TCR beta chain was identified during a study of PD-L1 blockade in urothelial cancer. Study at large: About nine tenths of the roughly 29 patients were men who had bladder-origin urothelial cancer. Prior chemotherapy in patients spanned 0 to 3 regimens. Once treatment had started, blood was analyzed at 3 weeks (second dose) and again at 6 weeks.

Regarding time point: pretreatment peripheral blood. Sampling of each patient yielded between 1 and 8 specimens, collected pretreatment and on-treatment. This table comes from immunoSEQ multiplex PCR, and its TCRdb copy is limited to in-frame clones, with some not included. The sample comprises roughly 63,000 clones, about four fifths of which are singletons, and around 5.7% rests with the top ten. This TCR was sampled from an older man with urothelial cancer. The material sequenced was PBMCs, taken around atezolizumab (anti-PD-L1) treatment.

The CDR3 sequence: CASSPENTEAFF. CDR3 sequence (DNA): TGTGCCAGCAGCCCAGAAAACACTGAAGCTTTCTTT. This chain connects TRBV11-2 to TRBJ1-1; unclear D gene. Germline V gene lookup returns CDR1 SGHAT and CDR2 FQNNGV. The germline V and J ends were trimmed by 5 bases and 2 bases, with 6 bases remaining between them. The CDR3 length is 12 residues.